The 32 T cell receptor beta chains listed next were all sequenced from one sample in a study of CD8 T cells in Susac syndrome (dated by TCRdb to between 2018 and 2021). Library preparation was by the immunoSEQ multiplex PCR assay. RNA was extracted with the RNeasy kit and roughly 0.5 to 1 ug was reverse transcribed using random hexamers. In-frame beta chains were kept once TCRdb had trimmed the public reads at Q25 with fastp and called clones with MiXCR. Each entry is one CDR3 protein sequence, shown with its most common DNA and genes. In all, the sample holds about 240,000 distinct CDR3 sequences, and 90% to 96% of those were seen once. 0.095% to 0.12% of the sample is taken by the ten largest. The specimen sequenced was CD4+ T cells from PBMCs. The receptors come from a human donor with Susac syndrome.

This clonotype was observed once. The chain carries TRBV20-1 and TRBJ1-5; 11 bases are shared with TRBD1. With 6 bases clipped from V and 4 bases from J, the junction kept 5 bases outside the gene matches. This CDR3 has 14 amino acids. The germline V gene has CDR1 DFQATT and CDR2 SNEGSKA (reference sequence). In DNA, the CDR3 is TGCAGTGCCAAGGGACAGGGGGAAAATCAGCCCCAGCATTTT. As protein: CSAKGQGENQPQHF.

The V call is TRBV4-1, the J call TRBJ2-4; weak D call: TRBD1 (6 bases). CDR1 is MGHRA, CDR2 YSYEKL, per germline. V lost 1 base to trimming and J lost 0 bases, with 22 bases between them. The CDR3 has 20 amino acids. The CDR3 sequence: CASSQGWFGQLLKAKNIQYF. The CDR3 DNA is TGCGCCAGCAGCCAAGGGTGGTTCGGACAGCTTTTAAAAGCCAAAAACATTCAGTACTTC.

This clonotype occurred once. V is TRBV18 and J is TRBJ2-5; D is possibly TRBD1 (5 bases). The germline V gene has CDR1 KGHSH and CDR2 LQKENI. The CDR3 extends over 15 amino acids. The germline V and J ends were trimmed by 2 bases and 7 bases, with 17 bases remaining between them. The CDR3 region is CASSPMAGQSGTQYF. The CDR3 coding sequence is TGTGCCAGCTCACCAATGGCAGGGCAGTCCGGGACCCAGTACTTC.

CDR3 region: CASSFTSGSGYEQYF. The CDR3 nucleotides read TGTGCCAGCAGCTTTACTAGCGGGAGCGGCTACGAGCAGTACTTC. V is TRBV7-9 and J is TRBJ2-7; 11 nucleotides agree with TRBD2. CDR1 is SEHNR and CDR2 is FQNEAQ in the germline V gene (reference sequence). The CDR3 length is 15 residues. V shed 3 bases, J shed 3 bases, and the junction held 4 bases outside the gene matches.

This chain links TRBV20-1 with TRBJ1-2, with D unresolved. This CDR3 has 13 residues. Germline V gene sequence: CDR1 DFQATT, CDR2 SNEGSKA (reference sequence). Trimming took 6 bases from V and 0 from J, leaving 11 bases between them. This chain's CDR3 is CSARRTTNYGYTF. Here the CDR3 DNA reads TGCAGTGCCCGACGGACGACTAACTATGGCTACACCTTC.

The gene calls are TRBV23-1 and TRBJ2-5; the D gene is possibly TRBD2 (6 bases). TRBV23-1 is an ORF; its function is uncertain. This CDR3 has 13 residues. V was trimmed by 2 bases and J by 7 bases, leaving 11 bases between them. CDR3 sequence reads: CASSQAGPWTQYF. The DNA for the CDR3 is TGCGCCAGCAGTCAAGCGGGACCTTGGACCCAGTACTTC.

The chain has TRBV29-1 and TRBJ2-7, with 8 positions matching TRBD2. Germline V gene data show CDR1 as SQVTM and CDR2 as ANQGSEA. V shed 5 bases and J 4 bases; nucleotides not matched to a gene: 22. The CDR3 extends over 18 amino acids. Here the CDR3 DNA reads TGCAGCGTTCTAGAGACTAGCGAGATCCGGTCCCTTCTATACGAGCAGTACTTC. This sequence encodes CSVLETSEIRSLLYEQYF.

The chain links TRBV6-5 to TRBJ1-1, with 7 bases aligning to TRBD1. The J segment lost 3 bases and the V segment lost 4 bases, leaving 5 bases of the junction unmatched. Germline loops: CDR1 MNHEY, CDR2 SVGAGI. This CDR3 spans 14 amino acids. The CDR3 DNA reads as TGTGCCAGCAGTTCGACAGGGATGTACACTGAAGCTTTCTTT. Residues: CASSSTGMYTEAFF.

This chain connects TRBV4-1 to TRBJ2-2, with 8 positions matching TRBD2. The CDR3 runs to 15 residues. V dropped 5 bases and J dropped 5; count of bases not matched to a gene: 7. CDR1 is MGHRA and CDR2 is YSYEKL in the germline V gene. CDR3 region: CASSTSGSLTGELFF. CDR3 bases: TGCGCCAGCAGCACGAGCGGGAGTTTGACCGGGGAGCTGTTTTTT.

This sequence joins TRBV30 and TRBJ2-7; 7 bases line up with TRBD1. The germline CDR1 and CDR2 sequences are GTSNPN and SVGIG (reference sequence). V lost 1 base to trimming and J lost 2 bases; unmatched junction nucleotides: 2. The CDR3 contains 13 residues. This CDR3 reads CAWSGQGAYEQYF. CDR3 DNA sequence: TGTGCCTGGAGTGGACAGGGTGCCTACGAGCAGTACTTC. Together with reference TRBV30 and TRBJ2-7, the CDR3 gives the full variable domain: SQTIHQWPATLVQPVGSPLSLECTVEGTSNPNLYWYRQAAGRGLQLLFYSVGIGQISSEVPQNLSASRPQDRQFILSSKKLLLSDSGFYLCAWSGQGAYEQYFGPGTRLTVT.

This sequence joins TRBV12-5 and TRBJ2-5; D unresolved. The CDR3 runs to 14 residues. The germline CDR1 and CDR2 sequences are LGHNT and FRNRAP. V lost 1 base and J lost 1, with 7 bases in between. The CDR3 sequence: CASGLGTFQETQYF. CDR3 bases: TGTGCTAGTGGTTTGGGGACCTTCCAAGAGACCCAGTACTTC.

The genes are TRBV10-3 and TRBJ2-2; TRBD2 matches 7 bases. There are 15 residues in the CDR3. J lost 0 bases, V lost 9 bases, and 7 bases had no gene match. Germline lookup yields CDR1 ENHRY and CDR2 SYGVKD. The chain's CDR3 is CAIFSGWTNTGELFF. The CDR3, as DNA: TGTGCCATTTTTAGCGGGTGGACGAACACCGGGGAGCTGTTTTTT.

As DNA, the CDR3 is TGCAGTGCTAGTCAAATCGACAGGGCCACTGAAGCTTTCTTT. It translates to CSASQIDRATEAFF. The V call is TRBV20-1, the J call TRBJ1-1; 7 bases match TRBD1. The junction had 8 bases not matched to a gene; V was cut back by 3 bases and J by 4 bases. Germline lookup yields CDR1 DFQATT and CDR2 SNEGSKA (reference sequence). The CDR3 spans 14 residues.

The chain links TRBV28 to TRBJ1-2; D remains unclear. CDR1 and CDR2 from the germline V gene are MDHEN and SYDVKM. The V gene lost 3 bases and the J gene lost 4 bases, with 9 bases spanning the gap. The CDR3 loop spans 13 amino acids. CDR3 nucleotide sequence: TGTGCCAGCAGTTTCGGGCAGCCCTATGGCTACACCTTC. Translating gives CASSFGQPYGYTF.

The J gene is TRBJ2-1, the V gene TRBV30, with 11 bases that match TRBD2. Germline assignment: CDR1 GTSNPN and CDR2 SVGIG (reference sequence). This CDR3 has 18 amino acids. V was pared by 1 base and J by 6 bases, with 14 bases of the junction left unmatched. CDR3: CAWSGHRASGRRVNEQFF. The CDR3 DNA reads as TGTGCCTGGAGTGGGCATCGGGCTAGCGGGAGGCGGGTCAATGAGCAGTTCTTC. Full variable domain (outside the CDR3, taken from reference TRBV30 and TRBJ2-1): SQTIHQWPATLVQPVGSPLSLECTVEGTSNPNLYWYRQAAGRGLQLLFYSVGIGQISSEVPQNLSASRPQDRQFILSSKKLLLSDSGFYLCAWSGHRASGRRVNEQFFGPGTRLTVL.

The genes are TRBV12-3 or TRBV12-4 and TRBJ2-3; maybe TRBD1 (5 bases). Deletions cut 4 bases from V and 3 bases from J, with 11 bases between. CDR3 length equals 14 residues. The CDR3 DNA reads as TGTGCCAGCAGTTATCAGGGATTGACAGATACGCAGTATTTT. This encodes CASSYQGLTDTQYF.

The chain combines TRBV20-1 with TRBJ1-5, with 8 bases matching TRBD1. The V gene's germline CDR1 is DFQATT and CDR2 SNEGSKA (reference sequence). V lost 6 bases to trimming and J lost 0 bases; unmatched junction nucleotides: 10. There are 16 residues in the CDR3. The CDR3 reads CSASTGDRHSNQPQHF. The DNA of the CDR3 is TGCAGTGCATCGACCGGGGACAGGCATAGCAATCAGCCCCAGCATTTT.

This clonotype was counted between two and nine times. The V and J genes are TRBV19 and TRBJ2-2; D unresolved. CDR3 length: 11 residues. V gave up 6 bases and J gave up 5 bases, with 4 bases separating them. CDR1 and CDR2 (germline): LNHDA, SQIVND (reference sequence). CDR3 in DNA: TGTGCCAGTAGCCCGACCGGGGAGCTGTTTTTT. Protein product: CASSPTGELFF.

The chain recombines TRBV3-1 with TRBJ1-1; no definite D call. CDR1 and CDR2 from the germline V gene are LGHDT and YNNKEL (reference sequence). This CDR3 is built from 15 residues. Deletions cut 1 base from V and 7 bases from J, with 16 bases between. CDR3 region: CASSQVAWAGVEAFF. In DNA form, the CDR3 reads TGTGCCAGCAGCCAAGTCGCTTGGGCTGGGGTTGAAGCTTTCTTT.

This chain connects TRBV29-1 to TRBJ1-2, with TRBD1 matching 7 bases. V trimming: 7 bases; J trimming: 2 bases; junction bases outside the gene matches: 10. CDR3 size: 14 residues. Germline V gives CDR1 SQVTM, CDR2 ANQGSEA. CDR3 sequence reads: CSAKPGQLNYGYTF. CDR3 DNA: TGCAGCGCAAAACCGGGACAGCTGAACTATGGCTACACCTTC.

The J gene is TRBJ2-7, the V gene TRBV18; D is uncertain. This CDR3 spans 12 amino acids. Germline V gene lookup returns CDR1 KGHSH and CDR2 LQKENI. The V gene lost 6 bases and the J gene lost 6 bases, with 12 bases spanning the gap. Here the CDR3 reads CASSAQTVEQYF. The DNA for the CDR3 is TGTGCCAGCTCGGCGCAGACCGTCGAGCAGTACTTC.

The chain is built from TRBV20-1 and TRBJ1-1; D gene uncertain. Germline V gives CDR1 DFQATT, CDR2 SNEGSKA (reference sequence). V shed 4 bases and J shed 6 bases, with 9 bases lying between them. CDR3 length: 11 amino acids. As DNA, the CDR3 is TGCAGTGCTAACATCCCGTCTGAAGCTTTCTTT. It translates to CSANIPSEAFF.

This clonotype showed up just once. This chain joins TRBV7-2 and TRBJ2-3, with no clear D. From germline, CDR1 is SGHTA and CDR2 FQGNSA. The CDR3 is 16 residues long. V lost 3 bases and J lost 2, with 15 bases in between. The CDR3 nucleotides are TGTGCCAGCAGCTTTCGTCCCCCCCTGACCACAGATACGCAGTATTTT. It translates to CASSFRPPLTTDTQYF.

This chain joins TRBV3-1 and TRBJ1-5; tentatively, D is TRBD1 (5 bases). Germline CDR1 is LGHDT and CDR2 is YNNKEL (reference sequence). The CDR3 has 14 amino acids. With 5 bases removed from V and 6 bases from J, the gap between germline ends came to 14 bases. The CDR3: CASSYGTTAQPQHF. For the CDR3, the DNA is TGTGCCAGCAGCTACGGGACCACAGCTCAGCCCCAGCATTTT.

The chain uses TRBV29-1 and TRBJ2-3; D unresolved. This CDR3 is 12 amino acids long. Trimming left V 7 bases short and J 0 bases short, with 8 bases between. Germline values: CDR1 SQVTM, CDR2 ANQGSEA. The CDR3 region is CSAGSSTDTQYF. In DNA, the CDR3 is TGCAGCGCAGGTAGTAGCACAGATACGCAGTATTTT.

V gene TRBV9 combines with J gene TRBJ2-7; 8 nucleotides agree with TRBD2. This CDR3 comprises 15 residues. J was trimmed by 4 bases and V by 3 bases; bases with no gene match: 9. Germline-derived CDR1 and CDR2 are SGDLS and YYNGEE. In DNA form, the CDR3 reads TGTGCCAGCAGCGCGGGGGGGGCAATCGAGTACGAGCAGTACTTC. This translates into CASSAGGAIEYEQYF.

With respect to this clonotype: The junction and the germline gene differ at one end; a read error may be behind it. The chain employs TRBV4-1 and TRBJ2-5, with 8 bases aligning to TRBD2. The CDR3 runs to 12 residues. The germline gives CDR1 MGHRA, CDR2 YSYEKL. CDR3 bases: TGCGCCAGCAGCCACGAGACTAGCGAACGACACTTC. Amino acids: CASSHETSERHF.

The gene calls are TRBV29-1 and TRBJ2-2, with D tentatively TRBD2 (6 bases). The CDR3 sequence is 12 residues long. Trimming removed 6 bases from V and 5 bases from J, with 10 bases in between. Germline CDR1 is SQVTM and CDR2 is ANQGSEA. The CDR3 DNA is TGCAGCGTGGGGACTCAGACCGGGGAGCTGTTTTTT. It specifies CSVGTQTGELFF.

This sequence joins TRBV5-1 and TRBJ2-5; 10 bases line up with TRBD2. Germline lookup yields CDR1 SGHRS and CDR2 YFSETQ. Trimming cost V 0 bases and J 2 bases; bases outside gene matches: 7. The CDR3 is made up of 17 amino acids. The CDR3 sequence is CASSLGTSGIVQETQYF. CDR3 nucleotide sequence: TGCGCCAGCAGCTTGGGTACTAGCGGGATAGTACAAGAGACCCAGTACTTC.

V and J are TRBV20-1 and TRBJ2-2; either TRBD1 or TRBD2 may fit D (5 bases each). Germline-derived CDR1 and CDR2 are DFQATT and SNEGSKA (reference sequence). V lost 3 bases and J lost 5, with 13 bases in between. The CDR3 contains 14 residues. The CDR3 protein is CSASGSWGTGELFF. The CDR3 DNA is TGCAGTGCTAGTGGCAGCTGGGGGACCGGGGAGCTGTTTTTT.

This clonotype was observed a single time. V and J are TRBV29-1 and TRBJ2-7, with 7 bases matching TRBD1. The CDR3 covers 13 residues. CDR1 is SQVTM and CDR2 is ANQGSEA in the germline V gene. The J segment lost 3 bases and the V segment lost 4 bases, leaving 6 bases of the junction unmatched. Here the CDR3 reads CSVAPGQSYEQYF. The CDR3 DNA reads TGCAGCGTTGCCCCGGGACAGAGCTACGAGCAGTACTTC.

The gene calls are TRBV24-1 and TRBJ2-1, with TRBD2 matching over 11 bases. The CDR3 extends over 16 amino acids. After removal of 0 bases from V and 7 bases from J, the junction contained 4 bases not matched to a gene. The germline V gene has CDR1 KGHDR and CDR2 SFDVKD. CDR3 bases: TGTGCCACCAGTGATTTGACTAGCGGGAGTTTAAATGAGCAGTTCTTC. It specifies CATSDLTSGSLNEQFF.